Below are 9 T cell receptor beta chains sequenced from a single sample in a study of identical twins. TCRdb reanalysed the 5' RACE reads using MiXCR and keeps one entry per CDR3 protein. This table holds roughly 1.6 million distinct CDR3 sequences, more than 30% found once. Specimen: cord blood. Receptors originate from a newborn girl in good health.

As for this clonotype: Since a much larger clone is just one base distant, this may be a read error. V is TRBV7-2 and J is TRBJ2-1; the D is unclear. Germline lookup yields CDR1 SGHTA and CDR2 FQGNSA. The CDR3 extends over 13 amino acids. The CDR3 nucleotides are TGTGCCAGCAACTTACTGGGTACCCATGAGCAGTTCTTC. It yields the protein CASNLLGTHEQFF.

In its sample, this clonotype was seen a few times. This chain connects TRBV28 to TRBJ1-1; unclear D gene. The V gene lost 4 bases and the J gene lost 10 bases, with 13 bases spanning the gap. Germline CDR1 MDHEN, CDR2 SYDVKM. This CDR3 region has 12 residues. CDR3 amino acids: CASSSDVVIAFF. The CDR3 coding sequence is TGTGCCAGCAGTTCAGACGTGGTAATAGCTTTCTTT. The entire variable domain, with the rest obtained from reference TRBV28 and TRBJ1-1, is as follows: DVKVTQSSRYLVKRTGEKVFLECVQDMDHENMFWYRQDPGLGLRLIYFSYDVKMKEKGDIPEGYSVSREKKERFSLILESASTNQTSMYLCASSSDVVIAFFGQGTRLTVV.

The rearrangement uses TRBV18 and TRBJ2-1, with D possibly being TRBD1 (6 bases). The CDR3 is made up of 13 amino acids. Germline lookup yields CDR1 KGHSH and CDR2 LQKENI. Trimming took 6 bases from V and 8 from J, leaving 14 bases between them. In DNA form, the CDR3 reads TGTGCCAGCTCTAGGGGACACTGGCATGAGCAGTTCTTC. Amino acids: CASSRGHWHEQFF.

In this sample, this clonotype turned up a few times. The genes are TRBV6-1 and TRBJ2-7; 9 bases line up with TRBD2. CDR3 length: 16 amino acids. Per germline, CDR1 MNHNS and CDR2 SASEGT. Trimming cost V 6 bases and J 4 bases; bases outside gene matches: 13. The CDR3 is CASRTNPGLAKYEQYF. CDR3 bases: TGTGCCAGCAGGACCAATCCGGGACTAGCTAAATACGAGCAGTACTTC.

The chain links TRBV6-6 to TRBJ2-7; 9 bases line up with TRBD1. Trimming at V came to 6 bases and at J to 4 bases, leaving 10 bases not matched to a gene. CDR3 length equals 15 residues. Germline V gene sequence: CDR1 MNHNY, CDR2 SVGAGI (reference sequence). The CDR3 is CASSSRSTGGYEQYF. The DNA of the CDR3 is TGTGCCAGCAGCTCCCGGTCGACAGGGGGGTACGAGCAGTACTTC.

In its sample, this clonotype was seen many times. The chain couples TRBV9 to TRBJ1-2, with D possibly TRBD1 on 6 matching bases. The germline gives CDR1 SGDLS, CDR2 YYNGEE. Trimming took off 4 bases at V and 2 bases at J, with 12 bases between the two ends. This CDR3 region has 14 residues. CDR3 sequence reads: CASSPPDRNYGYTF. CDR3 DNA: TGTGCCAGCAGCCCCCCCGACAGGAACTATGGCTACACCTTC.

The chain joins TRBV6-5 to TRBJ2-1, with 7 bases identical to TRBD1. Germline V gene data show CDR1 as MNHEY and CDR2 as SVGAGI. The CDR3 loop spans 15 amino acids. V was pared by 1 base and J by 10 bases, with 10 bases of the junction left unmatched. The DNA of the CDR3 is TGTGCCAGCAGTTACTGGCCGACAGGGTCCTACGAGCAGTTCTTC. Translating it yields CASSYWPTGSYEQFF.

This chain connects TRBV9 to TRBJ2-5; D is perhaps TRBD2 (5 bases). The CDR3 length is 15 residues. Trimming took off 2 bases at V and 2 bases at J, with 13 bases between the two ends. Germline CDR1 and CDR2: SGDLS and YYNGEE. In DNA form, the CDR3 reads TGTGCCAGCAGCGTCGGACGGGGATCACAAGAGACCCAGTACTTC. Amino acid sequence: CASSVGRGSQETQYF.

V is TRBV27 and J is TRBJ2-5; D may correspond to TRBD1 or TRBD2 (5 bases each). The better agreement between TRBJ2-7 and the DNA end casts doubt on the J call. The CDR3 length is 14 residues. The germline V gene encodes CDR1 MNHEY and CDR2 SMNVEV (reference sequence). CDR3 nucleotide sequence: TGTGCCAGCAGCCCCGGGGCCTCGCGATACGAGCAGTACTTC. Translated: CASSPGASRYEQYF.